Here is one T cell receptor (beta chain) with its context. The data are from a study of blood T cell repertoires in COVID-19. On the study more broadly: T cells, B-cell-depleted T cells, or PBMCs supplied cDNA or gDNA.

Germline CDR1 MDHEN, CDR2 SYDVKM. CDR3 length equals 18 residues. V was clipped by 6 bases and J by 6 bases; unmatched bases: 21. TCRdb's copy holds only in-frame clones and misses some; the assay was immunoSEQ multiplex PCR. There are approximately 360,000 clones in the sample; about 89% occur only once, and roughly 1.2% lies in the top ten. This chain uses TRBV28 with TRBJ2-3; TRBD2 matches 7 bases. The receptor comes from a man aged 35-49 years with acute or convalescent COVID-19. Sample: peripheral blood. CDR3 sequence reads: CASSPGSFRGRAWDTQYF. The CDR3 nucleotides read TGTGCCAGCAGCCCCGGCAGTTTTCGAGGGAGGGCATGGGATACGCAGTATTTT. The whole variable domain, remainder taken from reference TRBV28 and TRBJ2-3, is DVKVTQSSRYLVKRTGEKVFLECVQDMDHENMFWYRQDPGLGLRLIYFSYDVKMKEKGDIPEGYSVSREKKERFSLILESASTNQTSMYLCASSPGSFRGRAWDTQYFGPGTRLTVL.